A selection of T cell receptor beta chains follows, all from one sample in a study of shared T cell receptors in the human thymus. Libraries were prepared by immunoSEQ multiplex PCR; TCRdb keeps only in-frame clonotypes and omits some of them. Here the sample spans approximately 730,000 clones, 80% to 90% being singletons. A further study also used this sample, focusing on human thymus T cells.

The sequencing sample was made of thymocytes. The receptors stem from a girl younger than two with a congenital heart defect. Both conserved end residues are part of each CDR3. The order of the fields is D gene, clone size, J gene, V gene, CDR3 protein, CDR3 DNA. D genes are given only for firm matches. The size entry is marked missing in some rows and otherwise reads once, few, many or a size class.

NA NA TRBJ1-2 TRBV6-6 CASSSGSVVTVGGYTF TGTGCCAGCAGTTCCGGGAGCGTGGTTACTGTTGGTGGCTACACCTTC
TRBD1 NA TRBJ2-1 TRBV6-1 CASRDRVRAYNEQFF TGTGCCAGCAGGGACAGGGTGCGCGCCTACAATGAGCAGTTCTTC
TRBD2 few TRBJ2-3 TRBV7-2 CASTRGLAGLDTQYF TGTGCCAGCACGCGAGGACTAGCGGGGTTAGATACGCAGTATTTT
NA NA TRBJ1-5 TRBV4-1 CASSQEFGGDRVLYF TGCGCCAGCAGCCAAGAGTTTGGGGGGGATCGTGTTCTGTATTTT
NA NA TRBJ2-7 TRBV5-1 CASSLDLGRPYEQYF TGCGCCAGCAGCTTGGACCTGGGGAGGCCCTACGAGCAGTACTTC
TRBD1 NA TRBJ1-1 TRBV19 CASGTDLNTEAFF TGTGCCAGCGGGACAGATTTGAACACTGAAGCTTTCTTT
NA few TRBJ2-7 TRBV7-9 CASSLVRSGDPHEQYF TGTGCCAGCAGCTTAGTTAGGTCAGGGGATCCCCACGAGCAGTACTTC
NA once TRBJ2-4 TRBV14 CASSHSDGILAKNIQYF TGTGCCAGCAGCCACTCAGACGGGATACTAGCCAAAAACATTCAGTACTTC
TRBD2 NA TRBJ2-2 TRBV9 CASSYKQLAGSGGELFF TGTGCCAGCAGCTATAAACAACTAGCGGGGTCGGGCGGGGAGCTGTTTTTT
NA NA TRBJ1-1 TRBV6-1 CASSANRDTEAFF TGTGCCAGCAGTGCCAACAGGGATACTGAAGCTTTCTTT
TRBD1 NA TRBJ2-6 TRBV4-3 CASSQDNRRGTGGLAGANVLTF TGCGCCAGCAGCCAAGATAATCGGAGGGGGACAGGGGGCTTGGCTGGGGCCAACGTCCTGACTTTC
NA NA TRBJ2-3 TRBV5-4 CASSLLRRRFSGTQYF TGTGCCAGCAGCTTGTTGCGCAGGAGGTTCTCGGGGACGCAGTATTTT
TRBD1 NA TRBJ2-4 TRBV15 CATSRDPRAGTGFILAKNIQYF TGTGCCACCAGCAGAGATCCGCGGGCCGGGACAGGGTTCATTCTAGCCAAAAACATTCAGTACTTC
TRBD1 once TRBJ2-7 TRBV11-1 CASSLRDRGEYEQYF TGTGCCAGCAGCTTAAGGGACAGGGGGGAATACGAGCAGTACTTC
TRBD2 NA TRBJ2-3 TRBV25-1 CASSESRTSGGAVDTQYF TGTGCCAGCAGTGAATCCCGGACTAGCGGGGGTGCGGTAGATACGCAGTATTTT
TRBD1 NA TRBJ1-5 TRBV19 CASSLHPGRRDSKNQPQHF TGTGCCAGTAGTCTCCATCCCGGTCGGAGGGACAGCAAGAATCAGCCCCAGCATTTT
NA NA TRBJ2-2 TRBV5-1 CASTWTAGELFF TGCGCCAGCACCTGGACAGCCGGGGAGCTGTTTTTT
NA NA TRBJ1-1 TRBV6-5 CASSYSTDLDTEAFF TGTGCCAGCAGTTACTCGACAGACCTGGACACTGAAGCTTTCTTT
NA once TRBJ2-1 TRBV13 CASSYDSNEQFF TGTGCCAGCAGCTACGACAGCAATGAGCAGTTCTTC
TRBD1 NA TRBJ2-7 TRBV7-6 CASSLMGDRTSYEQYF TGTGCCAGCAGCTTAATGGGGGACAGGACATCCTACGAGCAGTACTTC
TRBD2 NA TRBJ2-1 TRBV9 CASSVRLAGADTYNEQFF TGTGCCAGCAGCGTAAGACTAGCGGGGGCCGATACGTACAATGAGCAGTTCTTC
TRBD1 once TRBJ1-3 TRBV4-1 CASSQVQQGERVLGNTIYF TGCGCCAGCAGCCAAGTTCAACAGGGGGAACGAGTGCTTGGAAACACCATATATTTT
NA once TRBJ1-4 TRBV5-1 CASRSANEKLFF TGCGCCAGCAGATCAGCTAATGAAAAACTGTTTTTT
TRBD1 NA TRBJ1-3 TRBV10-2 CASTGDRPSSGNTIYF TGCGCCAGCACTGGGGACAGGCCAAGCTCTGGAAACACCATATATTTT
TRBD1 NA TRBJ2-5 TRBV7-7 CASSSGTGTEGPSETQYF TGTGCCAGCAGCTCCGGGACAGGGACAGAAGGTCCCTCGGAGACCCAGTACTTC
TRBD1 NA TRBJ1-2 TRBV7-8 CASSLDRGPSFGYGYTF TGTGCCAGCAGCTTAGACAGGGGTCCCTCGTTCGGCTATGGCTACACCTTC
TRBD2 NA TRBJ2-7 TRBV9 CASSSGLSSYEQYF TGTGCCAGCAGTAGCGGGTTGAGCTCCTACGAGCAGTACTTC